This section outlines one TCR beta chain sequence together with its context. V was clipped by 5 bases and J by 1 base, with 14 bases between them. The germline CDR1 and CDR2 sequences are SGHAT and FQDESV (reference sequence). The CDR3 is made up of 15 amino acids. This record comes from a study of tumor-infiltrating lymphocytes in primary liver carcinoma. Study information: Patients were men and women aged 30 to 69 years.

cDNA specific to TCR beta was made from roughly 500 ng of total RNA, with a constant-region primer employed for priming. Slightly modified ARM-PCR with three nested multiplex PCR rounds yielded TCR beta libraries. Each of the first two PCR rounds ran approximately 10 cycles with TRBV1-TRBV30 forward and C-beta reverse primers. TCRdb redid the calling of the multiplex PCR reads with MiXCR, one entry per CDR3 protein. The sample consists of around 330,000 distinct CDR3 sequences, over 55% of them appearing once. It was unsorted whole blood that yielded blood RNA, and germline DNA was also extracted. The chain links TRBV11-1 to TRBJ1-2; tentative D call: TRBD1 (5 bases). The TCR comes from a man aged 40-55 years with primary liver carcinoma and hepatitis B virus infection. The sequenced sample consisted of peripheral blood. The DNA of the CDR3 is TGTGCCAGCAGCCCACGGGGGACGGATAACTATGGCTACACCTTC. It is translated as CASSPRGTDNYGYTF.